This T cell receptor beta chain comes out of a study of T cells in Graves' hyperthyroidism and ophthalmopathy. Overall study context: Initial diagnosis, before any treatment, was when peripheral blood was collected.

RNA transcripts provided the source from which TCR beta CDR3 regions were amplified. The HTBI primer set drove a first-round RT-PCR of the TCR CDR3. TCRdb independently ran MiXCR on the multiplex PCR reads; one entry per CDR3 protein. The repertoire holds under 300,000 distinct CDR3 sequences, over 12% seen once, with 30% in the top ten. This clonotype occurred a few times. This may stem from a read error, because a much larger clone lies one nucleotide away. The J segment lost 0 bases and the V segment lost 7 bases, leaving 12 bases of the junction unmatched. Germline V gene data show CDR1 as SGHRS and CDR2 as YFSETQ. The CDR3 length is 16 residues.

This TCR was recovered from a woman aged 50 to 65 with Graves' hyperthyroidism that later progressed to Graves' ophthalmopathy. V usage is TRBV5-1 and J usage is TRBJ1-1, with 7 nucleotides matching TRBD1. Input material: blood. CDR3 residues: CASGPTPTGLNTEAFF. CDR3 in DNA: TGCGCCAGCGGCCCCACTCCGACAGGGCTGAACACTGAAGCTTTCTTT.